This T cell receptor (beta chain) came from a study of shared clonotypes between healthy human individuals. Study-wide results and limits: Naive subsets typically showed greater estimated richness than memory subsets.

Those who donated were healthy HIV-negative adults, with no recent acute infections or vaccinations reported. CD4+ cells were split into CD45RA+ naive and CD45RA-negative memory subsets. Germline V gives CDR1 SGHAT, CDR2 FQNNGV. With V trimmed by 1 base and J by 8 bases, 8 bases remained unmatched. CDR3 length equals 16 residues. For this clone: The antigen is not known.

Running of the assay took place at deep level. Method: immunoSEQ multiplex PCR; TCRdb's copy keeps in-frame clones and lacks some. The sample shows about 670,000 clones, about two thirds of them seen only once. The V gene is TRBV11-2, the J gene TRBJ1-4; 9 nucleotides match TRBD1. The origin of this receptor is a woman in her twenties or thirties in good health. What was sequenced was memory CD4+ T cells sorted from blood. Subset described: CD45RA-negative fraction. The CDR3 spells CASSLVGQGFKEKLFF. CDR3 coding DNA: TGTGCCAGCAGCTTAGTCGGACAGGGGTTTAAAGAAAAACTGTTTTTT.